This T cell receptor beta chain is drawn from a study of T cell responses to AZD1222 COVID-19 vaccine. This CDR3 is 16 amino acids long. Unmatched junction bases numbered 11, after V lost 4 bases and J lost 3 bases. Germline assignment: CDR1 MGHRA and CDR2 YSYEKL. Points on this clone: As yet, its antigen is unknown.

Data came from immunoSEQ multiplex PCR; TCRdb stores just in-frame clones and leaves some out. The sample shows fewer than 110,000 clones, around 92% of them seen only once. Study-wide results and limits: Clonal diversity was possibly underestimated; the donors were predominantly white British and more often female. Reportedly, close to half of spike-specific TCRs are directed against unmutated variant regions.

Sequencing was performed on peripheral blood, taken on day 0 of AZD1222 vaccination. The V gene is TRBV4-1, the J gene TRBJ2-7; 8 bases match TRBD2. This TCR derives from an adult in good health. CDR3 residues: CASSPRAGTSGYEQYF. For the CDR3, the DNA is TGCGCCAGCAGCCCTCGCGCTGGTACTAGCGGCTACGAGCAGTACTTC.